Below, one TCR beta chain is given with its context. TCRdb redid the calling of the 5' RACE reads with MiXCR, one entry per CDR3 protein. The table lists tens of thousands of distinct CDR3 sequences, approximately 17% of them singletons, with about 3% in the top ten. Trimming left V 3 bases short and J 0 bases short, with 14 bases between. Germline V gene sequence: CDR1 DFQATT, CDR2 SNEGSKA (reference sequence). CDR3 length: 16 amino acids. The source material was naive CD4+ T cells sorted from a lymph node. Subset: naive CD4+ T cells, CD4+CD45RA+CD25-. The sequence derives from a female donor with breast cancer. The J gene is TRBJ1-4, the V gene TRBV20-1, with a tentative D call TRBD1 (5 bases). CDR3 nucleotides: TGCAGTGCTAGGGGGGGGTCTTCTGCAACTAATGAAAAACTGTTTTTT. Amino acids: CSARGGSSATNEKLFF.